The 2 T cell receptor beta chains below were found in one sample sequenced in a study of T cell clonality in common variable immunodeficiency. General study findings and limits: Reportedly, TCR beta sequences from common variable immunodeficiency showed fewer deletions and N-nucleotide insertions.

The protocol was immunoSEQ multiplex PCR, while the TCRdb copy is restricted to in-frame clones and leaves out a portion. This set yields some 30,000 clones and no singletons; the top ten hold roughly 5.6%. Antigens of these TCRs are unknown. Sample: peripheral blood mononuclear cells. The receptors were sampled from a human donor with common variable immunodeficiency.

The table lists this clone with a few counts. From the germline J gene comes the end of the CDR3, since the read stops 3 residues before it. This rearrangement joins TRBV18 to TRBJ1-1; no reliable D call. The CDR3 has 13 amino acids. CDR1 and CDR2 (germline): KGHSH, LQKENI. Trimming stripped 2 bases from V and 3 bases from J, with 7 bases between. The CDR3 DNA, read in part, is TGTGCCAGCTCACCAAATAAGGACACTGAA. It yields the protein CASSPNKDTE. The CDR3 reads in full as CASSPNKDTEAFF.

This clone was counted a few times. The CDR3 is cut off 3 residues early in the read; its end comes from the germline J gene. The chain employs TRBV6-1 and TRBJ1-2; TRBD1 matches 7 bases. V shed 6 bases and J 5 bases; nucleotides not matched to a gene: 9. Germline V gives CDR1 MNHNS, CDR2 SASEGT. The CDR3 length is 14 residues. The CDR3: CASRETGTAYGYTF. CDR3 DNA (partial): TGTGCCAGCAGGGAAACCGGGACAGCATATGGC.